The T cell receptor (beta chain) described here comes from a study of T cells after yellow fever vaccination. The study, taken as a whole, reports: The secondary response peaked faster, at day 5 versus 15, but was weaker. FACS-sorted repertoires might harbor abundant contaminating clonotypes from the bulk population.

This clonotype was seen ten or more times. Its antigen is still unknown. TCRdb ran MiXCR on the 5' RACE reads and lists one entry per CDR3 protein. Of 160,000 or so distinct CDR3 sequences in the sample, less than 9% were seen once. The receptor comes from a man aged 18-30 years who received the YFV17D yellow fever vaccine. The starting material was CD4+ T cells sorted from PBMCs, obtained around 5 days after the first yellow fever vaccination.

CDR3 sequence (DNA): TGCGCCAGCAGCCCCCAAGGGGGGGCTGATTCACCCCTCCACTTT. Amino acid sequence: CASSPQGGADSPLHF. The chain is built from TRBV5-1 and TRBJ1-6; D may be TRBD1 (6 bases). Trimming removed 4 bases at V and 8 bases at J, with 16 bases between. This CDR3 has 15 amino acids. Per germline, CDR1 SGHRS and CDR2 YFSETQ. The full variable domain, with the rest looked up from reference TRBV5-1 and TRBJ1-6, is KAGVTQTPRYLIKTRGQQVTLSCSPISGHRSVSWYQQTPGQGLQFLFEYFSETQRNKGNFPGRFSGRQFSNSRSEMNVSTLELGDSALYLCASSPQGGADSPLHFGNGTRLTVT.